This section outlines one T cell receptor (beta chain) sequence together with its context. Antigen unknown. One end of the junction varies from germline; a read error may be responsible. This sample was taken from a study of OX40 agonist ivuxolimab in advanced cancers. Clones were sequenced by immunoSEQ multiplex PCR, and TCRdb holds only the in-frame ones, with some missing. This table has about 61,000 clones, around 92% appearing once. Study-wide results and limits: Mean expanded clone counts were higher in CD8+ than CD4+ T cells. The CD4+ and CD8+ T cells in the blood had expanded clonally by week 6 at 0.1 to 3.0 mg/kg.

Per the germline V gene, CDR1 is SSHAT and CDR2 is FNYEAQ (reference sequence). This CDR3 comprises 15 residues. The gene calls are TRBV7-7 and TRBJ2-1; no clear D. This receptor was identified in an adult with an advanced solid tumor such as melanoma, head and neck, liver or kidney cancer. The specimen was CD4+ or CD8+ T cells sorted from blood, collected in a trial of the OX40 agonist ivuxolimab. The CDR3 nucleotides read TGTGCTAGCAGCTTAGAACCCCCTCCGGATACTGAGCAGTTCTTC. Translating gives CASSLEPPPDTEQFF.